The clone carrying this T cell receptor beta chain has a single count. Its antigen remains unidentified. The data belong to a study of spatial heterogeneity in lung cancer. CDR3 length: 16 amino acids. With 5 bases removed from V and 9 bases from J, the gap between germline ends came to 20 bases. Germline CDR1 reads LGHDT; CDR2 reads YNNKEL (reference sequence). TCRdb re-analysed the 5' RACE reads in MiXCR, keeping a single row per CDR3 protein. The data contain about 92,000 distinct CDR3 sequences, around 12% of them singletons. Time point indicated: sample taken at primary tumor resection. Unsorted whole RNA samples from tumor, nontumor lung or frozen PBMC were sequenced. Overall study findings and caveats: In blood, ubiquitous expanded tumor TCRs appeared more at resection than follow-up.

The sequence derives from a male donor with early-stage non-small cell lung cancer. The sequencing here drew on PBMCs, taken at surgery. The chain joins TRBV3-1 to TRBJ1-6; D is ambiguous. The CDR3 region is CASSDSVYLAGSPLHF. Written as DNA, the CDR3 is TGTGCCAGCAGCGACTCAGTCTATTTGGCTGGTTCACCCCTCCACTTT.